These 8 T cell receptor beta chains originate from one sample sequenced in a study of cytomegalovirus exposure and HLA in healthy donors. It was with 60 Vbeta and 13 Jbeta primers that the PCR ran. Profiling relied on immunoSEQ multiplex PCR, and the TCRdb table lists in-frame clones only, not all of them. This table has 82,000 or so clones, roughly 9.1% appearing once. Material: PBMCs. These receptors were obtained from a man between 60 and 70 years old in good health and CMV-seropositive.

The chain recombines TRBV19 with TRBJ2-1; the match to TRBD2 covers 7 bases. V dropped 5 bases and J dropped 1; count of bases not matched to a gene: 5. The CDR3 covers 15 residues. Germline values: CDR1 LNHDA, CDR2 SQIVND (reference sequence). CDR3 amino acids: CASSYQAGSYNEQFF. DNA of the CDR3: TGTGCCAGTAGTTATCAAGCGGGATCCTACAATGAGCAGTTCTTC.

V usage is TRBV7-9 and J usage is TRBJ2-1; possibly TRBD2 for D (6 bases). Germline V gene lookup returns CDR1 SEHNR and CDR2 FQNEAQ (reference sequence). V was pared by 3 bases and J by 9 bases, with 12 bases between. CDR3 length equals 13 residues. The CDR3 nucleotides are TGTGCCAGCAGCTTCACTAGCCCCGTTGAGCAGTTCTTC. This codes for CASSFTSPVEQFF.

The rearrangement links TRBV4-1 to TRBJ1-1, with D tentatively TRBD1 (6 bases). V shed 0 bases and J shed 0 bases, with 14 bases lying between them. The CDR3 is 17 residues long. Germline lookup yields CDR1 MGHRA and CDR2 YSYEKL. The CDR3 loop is CASSQEGWGRLNTEAFF. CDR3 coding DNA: TGCGCCAGCAGCCAAGAGGGGTGGGGGCGTCTGAACACTGAAGCTTTCTTT.

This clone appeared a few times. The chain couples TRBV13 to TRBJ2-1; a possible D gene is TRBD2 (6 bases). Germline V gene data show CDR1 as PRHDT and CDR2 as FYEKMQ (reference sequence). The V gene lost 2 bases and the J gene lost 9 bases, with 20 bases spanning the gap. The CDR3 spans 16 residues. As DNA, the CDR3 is TGTGCCAGCAGCTTAAACGGGGCTAGCGCCATCGGTGAGCAGTTCTTC. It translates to CASSLNGASAIGEQFF.

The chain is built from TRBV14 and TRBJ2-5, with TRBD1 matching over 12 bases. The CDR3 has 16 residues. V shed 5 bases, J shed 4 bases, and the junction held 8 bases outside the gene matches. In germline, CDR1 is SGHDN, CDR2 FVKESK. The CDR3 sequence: CASSVWGTGGGETQYF. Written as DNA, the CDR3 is TGTGCCAGCAGCGTGTGGGGGACAGGGGGCGGAGAGACCCAGTACTTC. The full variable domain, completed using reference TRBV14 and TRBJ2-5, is EAGVTQFPSHSVIEKGQTVTLRCDPISGHDNLYWYRRVMGKEIKFLLHFVKESKQDESGMPNNRFLAERTGGTYSTLKVQPAELEDSGVYFCASSVWGTGGGETQYFGPGTRLLVL.

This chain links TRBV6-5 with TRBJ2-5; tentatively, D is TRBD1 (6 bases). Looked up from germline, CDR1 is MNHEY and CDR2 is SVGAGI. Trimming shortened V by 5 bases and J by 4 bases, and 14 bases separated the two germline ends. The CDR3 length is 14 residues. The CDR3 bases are TGTGCCAGCAGTCATACAGGGAGCAGAGAGACCCAGTACTTC. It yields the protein CASSHTGSRETQYF.

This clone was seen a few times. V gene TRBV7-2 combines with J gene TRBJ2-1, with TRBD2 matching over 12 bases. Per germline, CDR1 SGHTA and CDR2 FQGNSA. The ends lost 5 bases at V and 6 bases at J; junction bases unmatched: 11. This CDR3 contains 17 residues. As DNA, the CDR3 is TGTGCCAGCAGCCGAAAGACTAGCGGGAGTGGGGGCAATGAGCAGTTCTTC. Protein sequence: CASSRKTSGSGGNEQFF.

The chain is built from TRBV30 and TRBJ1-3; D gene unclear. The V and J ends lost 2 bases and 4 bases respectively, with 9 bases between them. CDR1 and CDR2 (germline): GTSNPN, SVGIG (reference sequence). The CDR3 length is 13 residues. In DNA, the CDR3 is TGTGCCTGGAGTTTGGAGAGGGGAAACACCATATATTTT. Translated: CAWSLERGNTIYF.